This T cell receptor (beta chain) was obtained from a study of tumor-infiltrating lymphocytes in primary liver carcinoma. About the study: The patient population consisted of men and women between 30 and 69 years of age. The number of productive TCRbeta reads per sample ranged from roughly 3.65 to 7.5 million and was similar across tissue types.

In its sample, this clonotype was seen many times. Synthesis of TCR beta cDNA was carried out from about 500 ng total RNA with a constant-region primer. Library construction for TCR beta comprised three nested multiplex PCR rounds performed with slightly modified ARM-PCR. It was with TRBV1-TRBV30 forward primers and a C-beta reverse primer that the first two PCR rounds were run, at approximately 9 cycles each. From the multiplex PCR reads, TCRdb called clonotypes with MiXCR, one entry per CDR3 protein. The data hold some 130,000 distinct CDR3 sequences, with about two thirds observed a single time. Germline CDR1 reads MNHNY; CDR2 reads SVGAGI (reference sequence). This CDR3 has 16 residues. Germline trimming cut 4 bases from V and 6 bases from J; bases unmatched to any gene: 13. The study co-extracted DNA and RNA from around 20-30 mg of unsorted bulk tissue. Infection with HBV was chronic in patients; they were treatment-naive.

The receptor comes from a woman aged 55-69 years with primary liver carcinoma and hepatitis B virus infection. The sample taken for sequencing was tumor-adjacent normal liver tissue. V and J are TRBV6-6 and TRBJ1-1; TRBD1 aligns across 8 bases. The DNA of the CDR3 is TGTGCCAGCAGTTCTTTCGGTACAGGGGGGGGACCTGAAGCTTTCTTT. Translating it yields CASSSFGTGGGPEAFF.